This T cell receptor (beta chain) is drawn from a study of monozygotic twins with inflammatory bowel disease. It was from whole blood, with no T cell sorting, that total RNA was isolated. Study-wide results and caveats: With inverse Simpson as the measure, TCRbeta diversity was lower in IBD patients than in healthy co-twins.

Points on this clonotype: Its antigen is unidentified.

Germline assignment: CDR1 SGHRS and CDR2 YFSETQ. The CDR3 loop spans 14 amino acids. TCRdb re-called the 5' RACE reads and gives one entry per CDR3 protein, without DNA. This sample's table reports over 200,000 distinct CDR3 sequences. The source material was blood. This sequence was found in a human donor with ulcerative colitis or Crohn's disease, or a healthy co-twin of an affected twin (not recorded which). The rearrangement uses TRBV5-1 and TRBJ2-3. CDR3: CASSLARNTDTQYF.